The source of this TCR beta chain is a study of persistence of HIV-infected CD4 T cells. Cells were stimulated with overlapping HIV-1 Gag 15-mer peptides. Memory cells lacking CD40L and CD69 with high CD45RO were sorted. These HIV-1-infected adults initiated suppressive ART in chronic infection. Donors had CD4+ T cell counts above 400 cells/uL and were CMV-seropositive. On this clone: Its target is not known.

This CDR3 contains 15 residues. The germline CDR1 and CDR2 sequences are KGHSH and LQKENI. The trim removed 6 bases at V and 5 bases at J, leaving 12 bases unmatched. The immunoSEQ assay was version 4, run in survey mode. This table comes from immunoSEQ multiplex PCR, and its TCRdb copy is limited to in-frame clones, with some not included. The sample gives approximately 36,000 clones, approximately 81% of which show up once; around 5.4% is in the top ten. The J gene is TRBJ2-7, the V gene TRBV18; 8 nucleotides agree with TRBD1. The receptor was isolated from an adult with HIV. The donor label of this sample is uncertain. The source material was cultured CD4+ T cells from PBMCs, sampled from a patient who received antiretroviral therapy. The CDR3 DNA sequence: TGTGCCAGCTCGGGCCTCGGGACACAGGGGGACGAGCAGTACTTC. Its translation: CASSGLGTQGDEQYF.